This T cell receptor beta chain was recorded in a study of STAT5B mutations in CD4+ large granular lymphocyte leukemia. Per the authors' pipeline: A productive frequency of 2.59 x 10-5 was the lowest detectable. Method: immunoSEQ multiplex PCR; TCRdb's copy keeps in-frame clones and lacks some. Clone size and the V and J calls come from that table; the DNA yielded D and trimming. The top ten clones hold 3% to 4.5% of a sample with fewer than 45,000 clones, roughly four fifths of them seen once. Trimming took off 6 bases at V and 5 bases at J, with 13 bases between the two ends. The length of the CDR3 is 13 residues. Germline V gene data show CDR1 as MDHEN and CDR2 as SYDVKM.

Sequencing was performed on CD4+ T cells from blood buffy coats. The sequence was collected from a human donor in good health. The V call is TRBV28, the J call TRBJ1-2, with D possibly matching TRBD1 (6 bases). The DNA for the CDR3 is TGTGCCAGCAGGGACAGCCAATTATATGGCTACACCTTC. Its protein is CASRDSQLYGYTF.